These 10 T cell receptor beta chains share one sample of origin, sequenced in a study of cytomegalovirus exposure and HLA in healthy donors. This table comes from immunoSEQ multiplex PCR, and its TCRdb copy is limited to in-frame clones, with some not included. The sample has approximately 60,000 clones, 75% to 95% seen once. The sequenced sample consisted of PBMCs. These receptors were taken from a man in his late teens or twenties in good health and CMV-seronegative.

The rearrangement uses TRBV5-1 and TRBJ2-1, with D possibly being TRBD2 (5 bases). The V end lost 0 bases, the J end lost 8 bases, and 15 bases lay between the germline ends. This CDR3 has 15 amino acids. Germline V gene data show CDR1 as SGHRS and CDR2 as YFSETQ. CDR3 in amino acids: CASSLGVATSYEQFF. CDR3 DNA: TGCGCCAGCAGCTTGGGGGTAGCGACGAGCTATGAGCAGTTCTTC.

V gene TRBV21-1 combines with J gene TRBJ1-5; TRBD1 reflects the table's D call only, with no check against the DNA. TRBV21-1 is assigned pseudogene status. The CDR3 covers 18 residues. In DNA, the CDR3 is TGTGCCAGCAGCAACCCCAAAGCGGACAGGAAGGGCAATCAGCCCCAGCATTTT. Amino acid sequence: CASSNPKADRKGNQPQHF.

The CDR3 nucleotides are TGCAGCGTTGTCCCAGACGGAGCCTACGAGCAGTACTTC. It yields the protein CSVVPDGAYEQYF. The chain links TRBV29-1 to TRBJ2-7; D not resolved. CDR1 SQVTM and CDR2 ANQGSEA come from the germline V gene. Trimming pared 4 bases from V and 2 bases from J, leaving 12 bases between. The CDR3 has 13 amino acids.

DNA of the CDR3: TGTGCCAGCAGCGCGATGTTGGTCGGGTATGGCTACACCTTC. This sequence encodes CASSAMLVGYGYTF. The J gene is TRBJ1-2, the V gene TRBV9; D is undetermined. CDR1 and CDR2 from the germline V gene are SGDLS and YYNGEE. Trimming shortened V by 3 bases and J by 5 bases, and 14 bases separated the two germline ends. The CDR3 runs to 14 residues.

The count of this clone is one. This rearrangement joins TRBV11-2 to TRBJ2-7; 7 nucleotides line up with TRBD2. The CDR3 totals 12 residues. V lost 5 bases and J lost 4; bases outside the gene matches: 2. The germline V gene has CDR1 SGHAT and CDR2 FQNNGV. The CDR3 spells CASSAGVYEQYF. In DNA form, the CDR3 reads TGTGCCAGCAGCGCGGGAGTGTACGAGCAGTACTTC.

J is TRBJ2-3 and V is TRBV5-6; 10 bases match TRBD2. Germline CDR1 and CDR2: SGHDT and YYEEEE. The CDR3 has 19 amino acids. V shed 6 bases and J 3 bases; nucleotides not matched to a gene: 19. Written as DNA, the CDR3 is TGTGCCAGCAAGGCTTTAGAGTCTAGCGGGAGAGGTTTGACAGATACGCAGTATTTT. Amino acid sequence: CASKALESSGRGLTDTQYF.

In nucleotides, the CDR3 is TGTGCCAGCAGTCCTCACAGGGGGATCACAGATACGCAGTATTTT. Translation gives CASSPHRGITDTQYF. V and J are TRBV7-9 and TRBJ2-3, with 8 bases that match TRBD1. Trimming cost V 6 bases and J 2 bases; bases outside gene matches: 7. From germline, CDR1 is SEHNR and CDR2 FQNEAQ (reference sequence). This CDR3 has 15 residues.

This chain links TRBV5-1 with TRBJ2-1, with TRBD2 matching over 11 bases. CDR1 is SGHRS, CDR2 YFSETQ, per germline. V trimming: 4 bases; J trimming: 2 bases; junction bases outside the gene matches: 2. The CDR3 runs 15 residues. The CDR3 DNA is TGCGCCAGCAGCGGTAGCGGGAGGGCCTACAATGAGCAGTTCTTC. Translating gives CASSGSGRAYNEQFF.

The CDR3 DNA follows: TGTGCCAGCAGCTTTCTAGGTTATGAGCAGTTCTTC. Its protein is CASSFLGYEQFF. V and J are TRBV7-8 and TRBJ2-1; D call uncertain. Germline-derived CDR1 and CDR2 are SGHVS and FQNEAQ. CDR3 length: 12 amino acids. Trimming shortened V by 3 bases and J by 8 bases, and 8 bases separated the two germline ends.

The chain has TRBV11-3 and TRBJ2-2, with a tentative D call TRBD2 (5 bases). The CDR3 has 14 amino acids. From germline, CDR1 is SGHNT and CDR2 YENEEA. The V end was cut by 3 bases, the J end by 0 bases, with 5 bases between. CDR3 in DNA: TGTGCCAGCAGCTTGGAGGCGAACACCGGGGAGCTGTTTTTT. It yields the protein CASSLEANTGELFF.